A selection of T cell receptor beta chains follows, all from one sample in a study of OX40 agonist ivuxolimab in advanced cancers. TCRdb's table, derived via immunoSEQ multiplex PCR, lists solely in-frame clones and lacks some. The table records roughly 60,000 clones, 86% of them present only once. The source material was CD4+ or CD8+ T cells sorted from blood, sampled in a trial of the OX40 agonist ivuxolimab. Receptors were obtained from an adult with an advanced solid tumor such as melanoma, head and neck, liver or kidney cancer. Both conserved end residues are part of each CDR3. The D gene is left open where the match is weak. Not every row has a clone size; where given, it reads once, few, many or a size class.

CDR3aa: CASGLGHGTDEQFF
CDR3nt: TGTGCTAGTGGTTTAGGTCACGGGACAGATGAGCAGTTCTTC
v_gene: TRBV12-5
d_gene: TRBD1
abundance: NA
j_gene: TRBJ2-1
len: 14

CDR3aa: CASSLGNRGQGTEAFF
CDR3nt: TGCGCCAGCAGCTTAGGAAACAGGGGGCAGGGCACTGAAGCTTTCTTT
v_gene: TRBV5-1
d_gene: TRBD1
abundance: once
j_gene: TRBJ1-1
len: 16

CDR3aa: CASSAKSGATGELFF
CDR3nt: TGTGCCAGCTCGGCTAAGTCGGGGGCCACCGGGGAGCTGTTTTTT
v_gene: TRBV25-1
d_gene: NA
abundance: NA
j_gene: TRBJ2-2
len: 15

CDR3aa: CASSGGTGWNEQFF
CDR3nt: TGCGCCAGCAGCGGCGGGACAGGGTGGAATGAGCAGTTCTTC
v_gene: TRBV5-1
d_gene: TRBD1
abundance: NA
j_gene: TRBJ2-1
len: 14

CDR3aa: CASSLSTSGYNEQFF
CDR3nt: TGTGCCAGCAGCTTAAGTACTAGCGGGTACAATGAGCAGTTCTTC
v_gene: TRBV11-3
d_gene: TRBD2
abundance: NA
j_gene: TRBJ2-1
len: 15

CDR3aa: CASSPGTGAHSGANVLTF
CDR3nt: TGTGCCAGCTCACCAGGGACAGGAGCACACTCTGGGGCCAACGTCCTGACTTTC
v_gene: TRBV18
d_gene: TRBD1
abundance: once
j_gene: TRBJ2-6
len: 18

CDR3aa: CASSFTDLSSYNEQFF
CDR3nt: TGTGCCAGCAGCTTTACGGATCTGAGCTCCTACAATGAGCAGTTCTTC
v_gene: TRBV7-9
d_gene: NA
abundance: NA
j_gene: TRBJ2-1
len: 16

CDR3aa: CASSLERGISGNTIYF
CDR3nt: TGTGCCAGCAGCTTAGAACGGGGAATATCTGGAAACACCATATATTTT
v_gene: TRBV11-2
d_gene: NA
abundance: NA
j_gene: TRBJ1-3
len: 16

CDR3aa: CASSQVAGDSYEQYF
CDR3nt: TGTGCCAGCAGCCAGGTAGCGGGGGACAGCTACGAGCAGTACTTC
v_gene: TRBV4-2
d_gene: TRBD2
abundance: NA
j_gene: TRBJ2-7
len: 15

CDR3aa: CASSPLTGDTEAFF
CDR3nt: TGTGCCAGCTCACCATTAACAGGGGACACTGAAGCTTTCTTT
v_gene: TRBV18
d_gene: TRBD1
abundance: few
j_gene: TRBJ1-1
len: 14

CDR3aa: CASSPRMAGHSYEQYF
CDR3nt: TGTGCCAGCAGCCCTCGTATGGCGGGACACTCCTACGAGCAGTACTTC
v_gene: TRBV7-9
d_gene: NA
abundance: NA
j_gene: TRBJ2-7
len: 16

CDR3aa: CASRGTGASYEQYF
CDR3nt: TGTGCCAGCAGAGGGACAGGGGCTTCCTACGAGCAGTACTTC
v_gene: TRBV28
d_gene: TRBD1
abundance: NA
j_gene: TRBJ2-7
len: 14

CDR3aa: CATTDRGYTEAFF
CDR3nt: TGTGCCACAACGGACAGGGGCTACACTGAAGCTTTCTTT
v_gene: TRBV10-3
d_gene: TRBD1
abundance: NA
j_gene: TRBJ1-1
len: 13

CDR3aa: CASSESTSTDTQYF
CDR3nt: TGTGCCAGCAGCGAGTCGACCAGCACAGATACGCAGTATTTT
v_gene: TRBV5-4
d_gene: NA
abundance: NA
j_gene: TRBJ2-3
len: 14

CDR3aa: CASRSSRLEEQYF
CDR3nt: TGTGCCAGCAGAAGCAGCAGGCTTGAGGAGCAGTACTTC
v_gene: TRBV6-5
d_gene: NA
abundance: NA
j_gene: TRBJ2-7
len: 13

CDR3aa: CASSFSQGDEAFF
CDR3nt: TGTGCCAGCTCATTCTCACAGGGTGATGAAGCTTTCTTT
v_gene: TRBV18
d_gene: NA
abundance: few
j_gene: TRBJ1-1
len: 13

CDR3aa: CASRGRQPSYEQYF
CDR3nt: TGTGCCAGCAGGGGAAGGCAGCCCTCCTACGAGCAGTACTTC
v_gene: TRBV25-1
d_gene: NA
abundance: NA
j_gene: TRBJ2-7
len: 14

CDR3aa: CASNPGLAGYEQFF
CDR3nt: TGTGCCAGTAATCCGGGACTAGCGGGTTATGAGCAGTTCTTC
v_gene: TRBV19
d_gene: TRBD2
abundance: NA
j_gene: TRBJ2-1
len: 14

CDR3aa: CASSLGLSGHPSNEKLFF
CDR3nt: TGTGCCAGCAGCTTGGGGCTCTCAGGGCACCCTTCTAATGAAAAACTGTTTTTT
v_gene: TRBV5-4
d_gene: NA
abundance: NA
j_gene: TRBJ1-4
len: 18

CDR3aa: CASSLFWTLDQGSGANVLTF
CDR3nt: TGTGCCAGCAGTTTATTCTGGACGCTAGACCAGGGCTCTGGGGCCAACGTCCTGACTTTC
v_gene: TRBV27
d_gene: NA
abundance: NA
j_gene: TRBJ2-6
len: 20

CDR3aa: CASSSGSLGEQYF
CDR3nt: TGTGCCAGCAGCTCGGGGAGTTTAGGCGAGCAGTACTTC
v_gene: TRBV7-7
d_gene: NA
abundance: NA
j_gene: TRBJ2-7
len: 13

CDR3aa: CASSLVNTEAFF
CDR3nt: TGTGCCAGCAGTTTGGTGAACACTGAAGCTTTCTTT
v_gene: TRBV28
d_gene: NA
abundance: NA
j_gene: TRBJ1-1
len: 12

CDR3aa: CASIQTGSGNTIYF
CDR3nt: TGTGCCAGTATTCAGACGGGCTCTGGAAACACCATATATTTT
v_gene: TRBV19
d_gene: NA
abundance: NA
j_gene: TRBJ1-3
len: 14

CDR3aa: CASSESTGGSGEQYF
CDR3nt: TGCGCCAGCAGTGAGTCGACAGGGGGTTCGGGGGAGCAGTACTTC
v_gene: TRBV10-1
d_gene: TRBD1
abundance: NA
j_gene: TRBJ2-7
len: 15

CDR3aa: CASSLAGQGATGELFF
CDR3nt: TGTGCCAGCAGCTTAGCGGGACAGGGGGCGACCGGGGAGCTGTTTTTT
v_gene: TRBV7-2
d_gene: TRBD1
abundance: NA
j_gene: TRBJ2-2
len: 16